These 9 T cell receptor beta chains were sequenced from one sample in a study of radiation and T cells in renal cell carcinoma. The protocol was immunoSEQ multiplex PCR, while the TCRdb copy is restricted to in-frame clones and leaves out a portion. The sample includes about 130,000 clones, around 81% of them seen just once. Time point denoted: blood 2 weeks post-SBRT. The treatment is: 15 Gy SBRT to primary tumor, nephrectomy 4 weeks later. The sample in question was blood, obtained from a patient whose treatment included radiotherapy and nephrectomy. The source is a man over 45 with renal cell carcinoma.

The CDR3 DNA reads as TGTGCCAGTAGTATTGAGGGTCGCCAGCCCCAGCATTTT. Residues: CASSIEGRQPQHF. This chain links TRBV19 with TRBJ1-5, with no clear D. The CDR3 extends over 13 amino acids. The germline V gene has CDR1 LNHDA and CDR2 SQIVND (reference sequence). V was shortened by 3 bases and J by 7 bases, with 10 bases between the two germline ends.

V gene TRBV21-1 combines with J gene TRBJ2-3. TRBV21-1 is reported as a pseudogene. CDR3 length: 15 residues. The CDR3 is CASSSSGRGTDTQYF. Here the CDR3 DNA reads TGTGCCAGCAGCTCTTCCGGTAGGGGCACAGATACGCAGTATTTT.

For the CDR3, the DNA is TGTGCCAGCTCACCCGGACAGGGAGACTACAATGAGCAGTTCTTC. Translation: CASSPGQGDYNEQFF. The rearrangement joins TRBV18 to TRBJ2-1, with 8 bases that match TRBD1. CDR3 length: 15 amino acids. The V segment lost 3 bases and the J segment 3 bases; nucleotides outside the gene matches: 4. Per germline, CDR1 KGHSH and CDR2 LQKENI.

The chain couples TRBV5-1 to TRBJ2-7; 7 nucleotides agree with TRBD2. CDR3 size: 14 residues. Per the germline V gene, CDR1 is SGHRS and CDR2 is YFSETQ. The V and J ends lost 0 bases and 5 bases, in that order; junction bases with no gene match: 5. The CDR3 region has the DNA TGCGCCAGCAGCTTGGGGGGAGGGCCCAACGAGCAGTACTTC. Residues: CASSLGGGPNEQYF. The full variable domain, with the rest looked up from reference TRBV5-1 and TRBJ2-7, is KAGVTQTPRYLIKTRGQQVTLSCSPISGHRSVSWYQQTPGQGLQFLFEYFSETQRNKGNFPGRFSGRQFSNSRSEMNVSTLELGDSALYLCASSLGGGPNEQYFGPGTRLTVT.

This clone appeared a single time. The chain carries TRBV6-6 and TRBJ2-7; 10 nucleotides line up with TRBD1. CDR1 is MNHNY and CDR2 is SVGAGI in the germline V gene (reference sequence). V lost 6 bases, J lost 6 bases, and 5 bases stayed unmatched. The CDR3 has 13 residues. CDR3: CASSIRDRGEQYF. In DNA, the CDR3 is TGTGCCAGCAGCATCCGGGACAGGGGCGAGCAGTACTTC.

The chain has TRBV10-3 and TRBJ2-7, with 8 bases aligning to TRBD2. The CDR3 runs 13 residues. CDR1 is ENHRY and CDR2 is SYGVKD in the germline V gene. The V segment lost 6 bases and the J segment 3 bases; nucleotides outside the gene matches: 4. The CDR3: CAIRAGEGYEQYF. The CDR3 DNA reads as TGTGCCATCAGAGCGGGAGAGGGCTACGAGCAGTACTTC.

The rearrangement uses TRBV11-2 and TRBJ1-1; tentative D call: TRBD1 (6 bases). CDR1 is SGHAT, CDR2 FQNNGV, per germline. Trimming cost V 6 bases and J 5 bases, with 13 bases left between them. The CDR3 sequence is 13 residues long. CDR3 in amino acids: CASRLMTGTEAFF. In DNA form, the CDR3 reads TGTGCCAGCAGACTAATGACAGGTACTGAAGCTTTCTTT.

The chain has TRBV12-2 and TRBJ1-1. TRBV12-2 is a pseudogene. CDR3 size: 13 residues. This chain's CDR3 is CASRLRPNTEAFF. The CDR3 coding sequence is TGTGCAAGTCGCTTAAGGCCGAACACTGAAGCTTTCTTT.

This chain uses TRBV28 with TRBJ2-4, with D hard to call. Trimming shortened V by 6 bases and J by 6 bases, and 18 bases separated the two germline ends. The CDR3 length is 15 residues. Germline V gene sequence: CDR1 MDHEN, CDR2 SYDVKM. Here the CDR3 DNA reads TGTGCCAGCAGCCCCGTTAGGCGTCTGGGAAACATTCAGTACTTC. As protein: CASSPVRRLGNIQYF.